The T cell receptor beta chain described here comes from a study of T cell responses to AZD1222 COVID-19 vaccine. Findings and caveats of the study: Baseline seropositivity characterized only a handful of AZD1222 recipients. Repertoire sampling was restricted to post-peak T cell response timepoints. Increases in Spike-specific TCR breadth and depth were seen after two AZD1222 doses. Clonal diversity may have been underestimated in mostly white British donors.

The data were produced by immunoSEQ multiplex PCR, yet TCRdb's version contains in-frame clones alone and is incomplete. The sample records 100,000 to 150,000 clones, 75% to 90% being singletons. In the case of this clone: The antigen is undetermined.

The CDR3 is 13 residues long. Germline-derived CDR1 and CDR2 are SGHVS and FNYEAQ. V was pared by 5 bases and J by 0 bases, with 0 bases of the junction left unmatched. The V gene is TRBV7-6, the J gene TRBJ1-1; 7 nucleotides match TRBD1. This TCR was sampled from an adult who received the AZD1222 COVID-19 vaccine. Sequencing was performed on peripheral blood, taken 28 days after the second AZD1222 dose. Here the CDR3 DNA reads TGTGCCAGCAGCGGGACAGTGAACACTGAAGCTTTCTTT. Encoded protein: CASSGTVNTEAFF.